This entry describes one T cell receptor (beta chain). Its antigen remains unidentified. This sample stems from a study of response to subunit inactivated influenza vaccine. Overall study findings and caveats: Seasonal influenza vaccination, on each occasion, was suggested by the authors to recruit few new T cells.

TCRdb passed the RT-PCR reads through MiXCR, listing each CDR3 protein once. The sample holds around 580,000 distinct CDR3 sequences, about 12% seen once. Material: PBMCs from blood, obtained on the day of vaccination. This sequence was found in a man aged 45-65 years who received an inactivated influenza vaccine.

The CDR3: CASSQDLAGERSYNEQFF. CDR3 DNA: TGTGCCAGCAGCCAAGACCTAGCGGGGGAACGCTCCTACAATGAGCAGTTCTTC. This rearrangement joins TRBV3-1 to TRBJ2-1; 10 bases fit TRBD2. This CDR3 comprises 18 residues. Germline assignment: CDR1 LGHDT and CDR2 YNNKEL (reference sequence). The V segment lost 0 bases and the J segment 0 bases; nucleotides outside the gene matches: 5.